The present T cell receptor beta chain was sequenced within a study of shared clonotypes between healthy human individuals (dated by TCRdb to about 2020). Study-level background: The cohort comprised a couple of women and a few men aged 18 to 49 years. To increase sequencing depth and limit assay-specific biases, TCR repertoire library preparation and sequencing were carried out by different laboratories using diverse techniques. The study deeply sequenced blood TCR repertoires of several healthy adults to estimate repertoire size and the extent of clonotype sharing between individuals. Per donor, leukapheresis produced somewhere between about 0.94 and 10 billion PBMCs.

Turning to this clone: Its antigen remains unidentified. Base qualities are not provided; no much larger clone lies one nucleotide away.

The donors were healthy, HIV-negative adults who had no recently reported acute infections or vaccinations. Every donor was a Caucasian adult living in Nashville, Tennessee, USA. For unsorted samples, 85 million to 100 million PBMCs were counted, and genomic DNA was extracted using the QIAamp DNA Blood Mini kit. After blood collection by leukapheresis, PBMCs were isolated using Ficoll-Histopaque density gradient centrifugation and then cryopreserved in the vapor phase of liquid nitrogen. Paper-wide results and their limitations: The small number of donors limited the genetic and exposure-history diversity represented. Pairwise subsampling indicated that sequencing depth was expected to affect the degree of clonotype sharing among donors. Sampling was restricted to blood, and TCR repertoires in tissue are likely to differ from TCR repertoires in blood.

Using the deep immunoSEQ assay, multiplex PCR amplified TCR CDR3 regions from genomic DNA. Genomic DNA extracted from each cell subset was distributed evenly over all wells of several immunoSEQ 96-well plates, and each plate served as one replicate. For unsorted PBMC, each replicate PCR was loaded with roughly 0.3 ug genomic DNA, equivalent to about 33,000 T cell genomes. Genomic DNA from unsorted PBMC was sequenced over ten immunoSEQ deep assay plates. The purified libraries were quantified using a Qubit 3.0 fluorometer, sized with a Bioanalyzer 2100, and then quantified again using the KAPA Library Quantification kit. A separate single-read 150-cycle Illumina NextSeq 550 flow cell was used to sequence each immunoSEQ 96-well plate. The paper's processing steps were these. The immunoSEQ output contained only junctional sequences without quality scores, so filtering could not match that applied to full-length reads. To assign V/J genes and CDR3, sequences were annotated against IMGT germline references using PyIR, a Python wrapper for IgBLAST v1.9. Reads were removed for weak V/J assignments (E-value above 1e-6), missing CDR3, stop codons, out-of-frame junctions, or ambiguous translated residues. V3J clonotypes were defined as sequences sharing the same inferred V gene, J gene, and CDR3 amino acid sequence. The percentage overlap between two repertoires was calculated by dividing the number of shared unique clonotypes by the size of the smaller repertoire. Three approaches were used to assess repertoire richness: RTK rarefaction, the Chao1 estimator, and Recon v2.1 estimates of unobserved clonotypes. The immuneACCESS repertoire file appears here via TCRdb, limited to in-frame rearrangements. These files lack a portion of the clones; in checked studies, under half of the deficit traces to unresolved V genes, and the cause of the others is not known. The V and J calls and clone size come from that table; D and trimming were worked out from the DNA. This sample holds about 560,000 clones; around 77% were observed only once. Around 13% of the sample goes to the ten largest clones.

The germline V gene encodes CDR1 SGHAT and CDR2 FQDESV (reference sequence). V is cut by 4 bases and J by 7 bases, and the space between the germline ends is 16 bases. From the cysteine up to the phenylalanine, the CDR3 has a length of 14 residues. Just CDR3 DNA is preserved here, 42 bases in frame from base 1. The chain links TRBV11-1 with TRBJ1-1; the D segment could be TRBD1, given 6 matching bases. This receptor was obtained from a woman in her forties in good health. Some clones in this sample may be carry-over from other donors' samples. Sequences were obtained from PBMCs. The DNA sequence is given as TGTGCCAGCAGCTCCCGACAGGAATTCGATGAAGCTTTCTTT. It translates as CASSSRQEFDEAFF.